The source of this T cell receptor beta chain is a study of cytomegalovirus exposure and HLA in healthy donors. Study in general: Of all 398 donors who were genotyped, 75% to 85% belonged to the Caucasian-associated ancestry cluster. Study results and caveats: It is likely that the observed cluster of highly shared sequence variants was a sequencing artifact. Among donors in an Asian-associated ancestry cluster, a later analysis reportedly found fewer N-insertions than the roughly 680-donor mean. The analysis excluded some indistinguishable V segments, including TRBV6-2 and TRBV6-3.

Of note for this clone: What it recognizes is unknown.

It was with 60 Vbeta and 13 Jbeta primers that the PCR ran. This table comes from immunoSEQ multiplex PCR, and its TCRdb copy is limited to in-frame clones, with some not included. The sample lists under 150,000 clones; around 77% were seen once. The CDR3 is 15 residues long. The germline V gene encodes CDR1 MGHRA and CDR2 YSYEKL. V was cut by 0 bases and J by 4 bases, with 12 bases left in between. The sequenced sample consisted of PBMCs. The V call is TRBV4-1, the J call TRBJ2-5; D might be TRBD1 (6 bases). The sequence derives from a woman aged 55-70 years in good health and CMV-seronegative. The CDR3 sequence is CASSQESGAGETQYF. The CDR3 DNA is TGCGCCAGCAGCCAAGAATCAGGGGCGGGAGAGACCCAGTACTTC.